Below, 10 T cell receptor beta chains from the same sample are listed, as sequenced in a study of blood T cell repertoires in COVID-19. TCRdb's copy holds only in-frame clones and misses some; the assay was immunoSEQ multiplex PCR. The repertoire holds about 250,000 clones, with 60% to 75% as singletons. The sample consisted of peripheral blood. The receptors shown here come from a woman aged 80 or older with acute or convalescent COVID-19.

The chain carries TRBV19 and TRBJ2-1, with D possibly being TRBD1 (5 bases). The CDR3 runs to 12 residues. V lost 9 bases, J lost 5 bases, and 11 bases lay in between. Germline CDR1 and CDR2: LNHDA and SQIVND (reference sequence). The CDR3 region is CASNLRDNEQFF. The DNA of the CDR3 is TGTGCCAGCAATCTCAGGGACAATGAGCAGTTCTTC.

V is TRBV7-9 and J is TRBJ2-7, with 8 positions matching TRBD1. CDR3 length: 15 residues. The trim removed 3 bases at V and 5 bases at J, leaving 9 bases unmatched. In germline, CDR1 is SEHNR, CDR2 FQNEAQ (reference sequence). This chain's CDR3 is CASSLNRGSINEQYF. CDR3 DNA: TGTGCCAGCAGCTTGAACAGGGGGTCAATTAACGAGCAGTACTTC. Together with reference TRBV7-9 and TRBJ2-7, the CDR3 gives the full variable domain: DTGVSQNPRHKITKRGQNVTFRCDPISEHNRLYWYRQTLGQGPEFLTYFQNEAQLEKSRLLSDRFSAERPKGSFSTLEIQRTEQGDSAMYLCASSLNRGSINEQYFGPGTRLTVT.

The rearrangement links TRBV4-1 to TRBJ2-7; 8 nucleotides agree with TRBD2. Germline assignment: CDR1 MGHRA and CDR2 YSYEKL. The CDR3 extends over 16 amino acids. J was trimmed by 1 base and V by 0 bases; bases with no gene match: 5. The CDR3 DNA sequence: TGCGCCAGCAGCCAAGATCCCAGCGGGGGTTCCTACGAGCAGTACTTC. Encoded protein: CASSQDPSGGSYEQYF.

The genes are TRBV12-3 or TRBV12-4 and TRBJ1-2, with D tentatively TRBD1 (5 bases). The germline V and J ends were trimmed by 3 bases and 6 bases, with 11 bases remaining between them. The CDR3 has 13 amino acids. The CDR3 sequence is CASSFRQGHGYTF. The CDR3 region has the DNA TGTGCCAGCAGTTTTCGGCAGGGTCATGGCTACACCTTC.

This clone showed up many times. This sequence joins TRBV19 and TRBJ2-2; TRBD2 matches at 12 bases. With V trimmed by 6 bases and J by 3 bases, 5 bases remained unmatched. Germline assignment: CDR1 LNHDA and CDR2 SQIVND (reference sequence). The CDR3 covers 16 residues. As DNA, the CDR3 is TGTGCCAGTAGAGCTAGCGGGAGGGCGTACACCGGGGAGCTGTTTTTT. Its translation is CASRASGRAYTGELFF.

This clone showed up just once. The rearrangement joins TRBV4-2 to TRBJ1-3; the D gene is possibly TRBD1 (5 bases). V was pared by 0 bases and J by 3 bases, with 15 bases between. CDR3 length equals 17 residues. The V gene's germline CDR1 is LGHNA and CDR2 YNFKEQ. CDR3 coding DNA: TGTGCCAGCAGCCAAGAGTCCGGGAGGGGACTTGGAAACACCATATATTTT. Translated: CASSQESGRGLGNTIYF.

The chain carries TRBV5-1 and TRBJ2-7, with 10 bases aligning to TRBD2. The CDR3 has 14 amino acids. V lost 4 bases, J lost 3 bases, and 4 bases stayed unmatched. Germline-derived CDR1 and CDR2 are SGHRS and YFSETQ. This chain's CDR3 is CASSQREGRYEQYF. DNA of the CDR3: TGCGCCAGCAGCCAGCGGGAGGGCCGCTACGAGCAGTACTTC.

CDR3 residues: CASSFGGQNNYGYTF. CDR3 coding DNA: TGTGCCAGCAGCTTCGGGGGACAGAACAACTATGGCTACACCTTC. The V and J genes are TRBV5-6 and TRBJ1-2; 7 bases agree with TRBD1. The CDR3 runs to 15 residues. After removal of 2 bases from V and 2 bases from J, the junction contained 6 bases not matched to a gene. Germline lookup yields CDR1 SGHDT and CDR2 YYEEEE.

This clone was seen a few times. This chain connects TRBV21-1 to TRBJ1-4. TRBV21-1 is listed as a pseudogene. CDR3 length: 18 amino acids. The chain's CDR3 is CASSTTTRLGATNEKLFF. The CDR3 region has the DNA TGTGCCAGCAGCACCACGACCCGCTTGGGAGCAACTAATGAAAAACTGTTTTTT.

The rearrangement uses TRBV18 and TRBJ2-1; 8 nucleotides align to TRBD2. Germline values: CDR1 KGHSH, CDR2 LQKENI. The length of the CDR3 is 15 residues. Germline trimming cut 3 bases from V and 6 bases from J; bases unmatched to any gene: 7. DNA of the CDR3: TGTGCCAGCTCACCCATAAACGGGAGGGCCAATGAGCAGTTCTTC. Translating gives CASSPINGRANEQFF.